Sequencing of this T cell receptor (beta chain) was carried out in a study of T cells in localized non-small cell lung cancer. The assay was immunoSEQ multiplex PCR, and TCRdb's table has in-frame clones only and misses some. Here the sample spans roughly 30,000 clones, 85% to 90% being singletons. CDR1 MNHEY and CDR2 SVGAGI come from the germline V gene. V lost 6 bases to trimming and J lost 4 bases; unmatched junction nucleotides: 7. The CDR3 loop spans 15 amino acids. The material sequenced was peripheral blood, taken before any cancer treatment. The gene calls are TRBV6-5 and TRBJ2-3, with 10 positions matching TRBD1. The TCR sequence derives from a woman aged 18 to 55 with stage I lung adenocarcinoma. CDR3 DNA sequence: TGTGCCAGCAGAAGACAGGGGGCTGTTGCAGATACGCAGTATTTT. It specifies CASRRQGAVADTQYF.